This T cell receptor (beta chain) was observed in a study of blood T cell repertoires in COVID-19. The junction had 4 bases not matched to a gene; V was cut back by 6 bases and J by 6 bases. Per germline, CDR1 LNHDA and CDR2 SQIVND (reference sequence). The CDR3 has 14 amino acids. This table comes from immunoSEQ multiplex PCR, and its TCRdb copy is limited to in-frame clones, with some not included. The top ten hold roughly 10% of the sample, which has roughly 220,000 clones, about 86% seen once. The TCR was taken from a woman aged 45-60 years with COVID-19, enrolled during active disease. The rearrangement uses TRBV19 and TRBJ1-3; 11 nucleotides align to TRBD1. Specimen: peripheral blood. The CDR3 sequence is CASRRTGGENTIYF. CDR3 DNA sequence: TGTGCCAGTAGACGGACAGGGGGCGAAAACACCATATATTTT.